Shown below are 24 T cell receptor beta chains from a single sample sequenced in a study of blood T cell repertoires in COVID-19. Repertoires were generated with immunoSEQ multiplex PCR, while TCRdb's copy carries only in-frame clones and drops some. Of 650,000 to 800,000 clones listed, 90% are singletons. Sequencing was performed on peripheral blood. The source of these receptors is a woman in her late teens or twenties with acute or convalescent COVID-19.

The chain has TRBV5-1 and TRBJ1-4; tentative D call: TRBD1 (6 bases). Trimming shortened V by 0 bases and J by 3 bases, and 9 bases separated the two germline ends. The CDR3 is 15 amino acids. The germline V gene has CDR1 SGHRS and CDR2 YFSETQ. In DNA, the CDR3 is TGCGCCAGCAGCTTGGAGCAGGGGCCTAATGAAAAACTGTTTTTT. This gives the protein CASSLEQGPNEKLFF. Full variable domain (outside the CDR3, taken from reference TRBV5-1 and TRBJ1-4): KAGVTQTPRYLIKTRGQQVTLSCSPISGHRSVSWYQQTPGQGLQFLFEYFSETQRNKGNFPGRFSGRQFSNSRSEMNVSTLELGDSALYLCASSLEQGPNEKLFFGSGTQLSVL.

The genes are TRBV15 and TRBJ2-7; a weak D match, TRBD2 (5 bases). Germline V CDR1 and CDR2: LNHNV, YYDKDF (reference sequence). The V end was cut by 8 bases, the J end by 4 bases, with 24 bases between. The CDR3 consists of 16 residues. CDR3 sequence reads: CATSAPTRETLYEQYF. CDR3 coding DNA: TGTGCCACCTCTGCCCCCACCCGGGAAACCTTGTACGAGCAGTACTTC.

This chain uses TRBV4-1 with TRBJ2-3; a weak D match, TRBD2 (7 bases). The CDR3 loop spans 17 amino acids. Germline CDR1 MGHRA, CDR2 YSYEKL. V was trimmed by 0 bases and J by 1 base, leaving 14 bases between them. This CDR3 is CASSQDKGGSRTDTQYF. The DNA for the CDR3 is TGCGCCAGCAGCCAAGATAAGGGGGGGAGTCGCACAGATACGCAGTATTTT.

This chain joins TRBV4-3 and TRBJ1-2; D is perhaps TRBD1 (6 bases). This CDR3 contains 16 residues. The germline CDR1 and CDR2 sequences are LGHNA and YSLEER. V dropped 0 bases and J dropped 6 bases, with 17 bases sitting between them. This CDR3 is CASSQERTTGRDGYTF. The CDR3 DNA follows: TGCGCCAGCAGCCAAGAGCGCACCACAGGGAGGGATGGCTACACCTTC.

The V gene is TRBV4-3, the J gene TRBJ2-6, with 7 bases aligning to TRBD2. J was trimmed by 0 bases and V by 0 bases; bases with no gene match: 5. Looked up from germline, CDR1 is LGHNA and CDR2 is YSLEER. The CDR3 contains 18 residues. CDR3 region: CASSQDPTGGSGANVLTF. The CDR3 region has the DNA TGCGCCAGCAGCCAAGATCCGACGGGGGGCTCTGGGGCCAACGTCCTGACTTTC.

The gene calls are TRBV9 and TRBJ2-2, with a tentative D call TRBD2 (6 bases). The CDR3 is 13 amino acids. The V and J ends lost 4 bases and 7 bases respectively, with 11 bases between them. CDR1 SGDLS and CDR2 YYNGEE come from the germline V gene. As DNA, the CDR3 is TGTGCCAGCAGCCCGAGGAGGGGCGGGGAGCTGTTTTTT. Translation: CASSPRRGGELFF.

This clone has more than one count but fewer than ten. Other DNA sequences from this sample encode an identical CDR3 as well. The chain recombines TRBV12-3 or TRBV12-4 with TRBJ1-4, with D maybe TRBD1 (5 bases). The V end lost 3 bases, the J end lost 7 bases, and 6 bases lay between the germline ends. The CDR3 sequence is 12 residues long. The DNA for the CDR3 is TGTGCCAGCAGTTTGGGGGGTGAAAAACTGTTTTTT. Translated: CASSLGGEKLFF.

The rearrangement links TRBV19 to TRBJ1-5, with D perhaps matching TRBD1 (5 bases). The V gene's germline CDR1 is LNHDA and CDR2 SQIVND (reference sequence). The CDR3 spans 12 residues. V was cut by 4 bases and J by 6 bases, with 7 bases left in between. The CDR3 coding sequence is TGTGCCAGTAGTACAGGGTTTCAGCCCCAGCATTTT. Translated, it gives CASSTGFQPQHF. The complete variable domain, with remaining parts taken from reference TRBV19 and TRBJ1-5, reads DGGITQSPKYLFRKEGQNVTLSCEQNLNHDAMYWYRQDPGQGLRLIYYSQIVNDFQKGDIAEGYSVSREKKESFPLTVTSAQKNPTAFYLCASSTGFQPQHFGDGTRLSIL.

V and J are TRBV6-6 and TRBJ1-3; a possible D gene is TRBD1 (6 bases). The length of the CDR3 is 15 residues. V lost 7 bases and J 0 bases, leaving 13 bases between the germline ends. Germline V gene sequence: CDR1 MNHNY, CDR2 SVGAGI (reference sequence). The DNA for the CDR3 is TGTGCCAGCACCAAAACGACAGGCTCTGGAAACACCATATATTTT. Protein: CASTKTTGSGNTIYF.

This clone was seen a single time. The chain carries TRBV25-1 and TRBJ1-2, with a weak D call TRBD1 (5 bases). V shed 1 base and J shed 1 base, with 13 bases lying between them. Germline loops: CDR1 MGHDK, CDR2 SYGVNS. This CDR3 has 16 residues. CDR3 in DNA: TGTGCCAGCAGTGAATGGGGGACGGAGGGTAACTATGGCTACACCTTC. It encodes CASSEWGTEGNYGYTF.

This clone was detected only once. The V and J genes are TRBV18 and TRBJ1-5; 7 bases fit TRBD1. CDR1 and CDR2 from the germline V gene are KGHSH and LQKENI. After removal of 0 bases from V and 7 bases from J, the junction contained 9 bases not matched to a gene. The CDR3 extends over 16 amino acids. The CDR3 protein is CASSPPGDSLAQPQHF. The CDR3 DNA sequence: TGTGCCAGCTCACCACCGGGGGACAGCCTCGCGCAGCCCCAGCATTTT.

The chain carries TRBV5-6 and TRBJ1-1; D might be TRBD1 (5 bases). Trimming took 6 bases from V and 4 from J, leaving 25 bases between them. The length of the CDR3 is 17 residues. CDR1 and CDR2 (germline): SGHDT, YYEEEE. The CDR3 here is CASTYLGAGIVRTEAFF. The CDR3 bases are TGTGCCAGCACTTATCTAGGGGCAGGAATTGTCCGCACTGAAGCTTTCTTT.

This sequence joins TRBV7-8 and TRBJ2-7, with D possibly being TRBD1 (5 bases). Germline V CDR1 and CDR2: SGHVS, FQNEAQ. The CDR3 runs to 14 residues. V lost 7 bases, J lost 2 bases, and 15 bases lay in between. This chain's CDR3 is CASTTDSPPYEQYF. As DNA, the CDR3 is TGTGCCAGCACTACCGACAGCCCGCCCTACGAGCAGTACTTC.

The chain combines TRBV29-1 with TRBJ1-3; tentative D call: TRBD1 (6 bases). Germline lookup yields CDR1 SQVTM and CDR2 ANQGSEA. Trimming took off 7 bases at V and 4 bases at J, with 11 bases between the two ends. This CDR3 region has 12 residues. As DNA, the CDR3 is TGCAGCGCCACAGGGTTGGGAAACACCATATATTTT. Translating it yields CSATGLGNTIYF.

The chain is built from TRBV3-1 (or the pseudogene TRBV3-2) and TRBJ2-3, with 12 positions matching TRBD2. The germline V gene encodes CDR1 LGHDT and CDR2 YNNKEL (reference sequence). V lost 4 bases, J lost 3 bases, and 5 bases stayed unmatched. The CDR3 runs 16 residues. CDR3 nucleotides: TGTGCCAGCAGCCCCGGACTAGCGGGGAGTACAGATACGCAGTATTTT. Its translation: CASSPGLAGSTDTQYF.

The chain joins TRBV18 to TRBJ1-2, with TRBD1 as a possible D gene (5 bases). Germline CDR1 KGHSH, CDR2 LQKENI. The CDR3 has 13 residues. V shed 1 base and J shed 8 bases, with 11 bases lying between them. This CDR3 reads CASSPQGSEGYTF. The CDR3 DNA sequence: TGTGCCAGCTCACCACAGGGGTCGGAAGGCTACACCTTC. The whole variable domain, filled in from reference TRBV18 and TRBJ1-2, reads NAGVMQNPRHLVRRRGQEARLRCSPMKGHSHVYWYRQLPEEGLKFMVYLQKENIIDESGMPKERFSAEFPKEGPSILRIQQVVRGDSAAYFCASSPQGSEGYTFGSGTRLTVV.

The J gene is TRBJ2-1, the V gene TRBV11-1; 7 nucleotides align to TRBD1. The germline V gene has CDR1 SGHAT and CDR2 FQDESV (reference sequence). The ends lost 4 bases at V and 2 bases at J; junction bases unmatched: 5. CDR3 length: 15 residues. The CDR3 nucleotides are TGTGCCAGCAGCTCCGGGACAGTTACCTACAATGAGCAGTTCTTC. It is translated as CASSSGTVTYNEQFF.

This sequence joins TRBV7-9 and TRBJ2-1, with a weak D call TRBD1 (5 bases). Trimming took 5 bases from V and 9 from J, leaving 17 bases between them. The CDR3 is 14 amino acids. The germline CDR1 and CDR2 sequences are SEHNR and FQNEAQ (reference sequence). The chain's CDR3 is CASSHPSGWGEQFF. The CDR3 region has the DNA TGTGCCAGCAGCCACCCTTCAGGGTGGGGTGAGCAGTTCTTC.

This chain uses TRBV29-1 with TRBJ1-2; D may be TRBD1 (5 bases). Germline-derived CDR1 and CDR2 are SQVTM and ANQGSEA. The ends were cut back, 6 bases at V and 6 bases at J, with 14 bases in the middle. The CDR3 extends over 12 amino acids. The CDR3, as DNA: TGCAGCGTGCCGTGGAGGGGCGATGGCTACACCTTC. It is translated as CSVPWRGDGYTF.

The CDR3 here is CATLNSAENTEAFF. The DNA for the CDR3 is TGTGCCACCCTAAACTCCGCGGAGAACACTGAAGCTTTCTTT. This chain links TRBV15 with TRBJ1-1; D uncertain. Germline V lookup: CDR1 LNHNV, CDR2 YYDKDF (reference sequence). The CDR3 is 14 residues long. The germline V and J ends were trimmed by 8 bases and 1 base, with 14 bases remaining between them. The full variable domain, rest sourced from reference TRBV15 and TRBJ1-1, is DAMVIQNPRYQVTQFGKPVTLSCSQTLNHNVMYWYQQKSSQAPKLLFHYYDKDFNNEADTPDNFQSRRPNTSFCFLDIRSPGLGDTAMYLCATLNSAENTEAFFGQGTRLTVV.

V is TRBV5-6 and J is TRBJ1-3, with 9 bases that match TRBD1. Germline V CDR1 and CDR2: SGHDT, YYEEEE. The CDR3 loop spans 14 amino acids. J lost 4 bases, V lost 4 bases, and 3 bases had no gene match. CDR3 residues: CASSPQGAGNTIYF. The CDR3 nucleotides read TGTGCCAGCAGCCCACAGGGGGCCGGAAACACCATATATTTT.

The rearrangement uses TRBV4-1 and TRBJ1-4; 7 bases map to TRBD1. Trimming at V came to 3 bases and at J to 2 bases, leaving 3 bases not matched to a gene. Germline lookup yields CDR1 MGHRA and CDR2 YSYEKL. This CDR3 is built from 15 residues. The CDR3 region is CASSQDRRTNEKLFF. The CDR3 DNA reads as TGCGCCAGCAGCCAGGACAGGAGGACTAATGAAAAACTGTTTTTT.

This chain joins TRBV5-8 and TRBJ1-3, with 7 bases matching TRBD1. Germline CDR1 reads SGHTS; CDR2 reads YDEGEE. Losses at the gene ends were 4 bases for V and 2 bases for J; bases not matched to a gene: 9. This CDR3 contains 16 residues. DNA for the CDR3: TGTGCCAGCAGCCGCGGGACAGACCAACCTGGAAACACCATATATTTT. Translation: CASSRGTDQPGNTIYF.

This rearrangement joins TRBV7-6 to TRBJ2-3; a weak D match, TRBD1 (6 bases). Germline loops: CDR1 SGHVS, CDR2 FNYEAQ. This CDR3 is built from 12 residues. Trimming removed 3 bases from V and 8 bases from J, with 9 bases in between. The CDR3 region is CASSFEGGTQYF. CDR3 bases: TGTGCCAGCAGCTTTGAAGGGGGTACGCAGTATTTT.